This T cell receptor beta chain was obtained from a study of T cell responses to AZD1222 COVID-19 vaccine (dated by TCRdb to about 2021). A note on the overall study: AZD1222 recipients whose second dose came at about 4 weeks and those whose second dose came at about 12 weeks were combined into one group, since spike-specific TCR depth and breadth did not differ between the two schedules. TCR sequencing was performed for 230 to 250 trial participants, of whom around 210 were given two doses of AZD1222 and around 26 were given two doses of MenACWY control vaccine. Trial participants were enrolled by age into subgroups of 18-55, 56-69 and 70-plus years, and about 150, 27 and 61 TCR-sequenced participants, respectively, were included in these subgroups. Findings and caveats that apply to the study as a whole: Conclusions about previously exposed vaccinees are limited because only a handful of AZD1222 recipients were SARS-CoV-2 seropositive at baseline. Participants were mostly white British and included more females than males, and it was suggested by the authors that clonal diversity may have been underestimated. The vaccine-associated CD4 TCRs covered the entire spike protein, and the dominant responses fell in regions 160-218 and 743-854. The 56-69-year group was small, and its depth increase did not reach significance, likely because of low power. Because no day 14 peak-response samples were available, repertoires were characterized only after the peak T cell response. After two AZD1222 doses, both the breadth and the depth of spike-specific TCRs were significantly higher than at day 0 and than in MenACWY recipients. Reportedly, almost half of the unique spike-specific TCRs recognized epitopes lying outside the regions that are mutated in the B.1.351 and B.1.1.7 variants.

Interpreted using the paper, the time point label stands for: baseline before first vaccination. The vaccinee samples were drawn from two UK trials, COV001 and COV002, one of which was a single-blind randomized controlled phase 2/3 trial testing AZD1222 (ChAdOx1 nCoV-19) in healthy adults. For TCRbeta chain sequencing, PBMC samples from trial participants were taken at day 0 and at day 28 after the second dose. The CDR3 regions of human TCRbeta chains were analyzed by immunosequencing. On the study's bioinformatics: Repertoire TCRs were checked for matches against a reference library of SARS-CoV-2-specific TCRs that had been generated using the MIRA antigen-specificity platform. Breadth was defined as the fraction of unique TCRs that were SARS-CoV-2-associated. Depth was defined as the fraction of total T cells that were SARS-CoV-2-associated. Using the MIRA data, each spike-specific TCR was mapped to the spike region that the TCR reacts to and placed in a CD4 or CD8 class. Log10-transformed breadth and depth values were compared by one-way ANOVA with Sidak's multiple comparisons tests. The table comes from immuneACCESS by way of TCRdb, which keeps in-frame sequences with V and J called. Part of the clones is missing from these tables; in studies checked, under half for an unresolved V gene and the rest for unknown reasons. V and J calls and clone size follow that table, whereas D and trimming were derived from the DNA. The sample contains approximately 150,000 clones, around 90% of them found a single time. Approximately 2% of the sample belongs to the ten largest clones.

This clone was seen just once. Its target antigen remains unknown. The sample holds no much larger clone one base away, and base qualities are not on file. The CDR3 covers 12 residues, taking in both the cysteine and the phenylalanine. The only DNA kept is the CDR3, 36 bases in frame from the first base. In the germline V gene (reference sequence), CDR1 corresponds to GTSNPN and CDR2 to SVGIG. Trimming removed 1 base from V and 9 bases from J, leaving 10 bases between the germline ends. This receptor was identified in an adult in good health. The sequences come from peripheral blood, collected on day 0 of AZD1222 vaccination. The sequence joins TRBV30 to TRBJ1-3; there is no confident call for the D gene. This receptor carries the CDR3 CAWSDLSTTIYF. The base sequence is TGTGCCTGGAGTGATCTATCGACCACCATATATTTT.